The entry below describes one T cell receptor (beta chain). The protocol was immunoSEQ multiplex PCR, while the TCRdb copy is restricted to in-frame clones and leaves out a portion. The sample has about 200,000 clones; approximately 83% are singletons. The CDR3 length is 15 residues. V was clipped by 5 bases and J by 2 bases, with 13 bases between them. CDR1 and CDR2 from the germline V gene are SGHVS and FNYEAQ. This entry is derived from a study of blood T cell repertoires in COVID-19. Sample: peripheral blood. This receptor was taken from a woman aged 40 to 49 with active or convalescent COVID-19. The chain is built from TRBV7-6 and TRBJ1-3; a possible D gene is TRBD1 (5 bases). The CDR3 region has the DNA TGTGCCAGCAGCCCCCCCGTAGGGGCTGGAAACACCATATATTTT. Protein sequence: CASSPPVGAGNTIYF.